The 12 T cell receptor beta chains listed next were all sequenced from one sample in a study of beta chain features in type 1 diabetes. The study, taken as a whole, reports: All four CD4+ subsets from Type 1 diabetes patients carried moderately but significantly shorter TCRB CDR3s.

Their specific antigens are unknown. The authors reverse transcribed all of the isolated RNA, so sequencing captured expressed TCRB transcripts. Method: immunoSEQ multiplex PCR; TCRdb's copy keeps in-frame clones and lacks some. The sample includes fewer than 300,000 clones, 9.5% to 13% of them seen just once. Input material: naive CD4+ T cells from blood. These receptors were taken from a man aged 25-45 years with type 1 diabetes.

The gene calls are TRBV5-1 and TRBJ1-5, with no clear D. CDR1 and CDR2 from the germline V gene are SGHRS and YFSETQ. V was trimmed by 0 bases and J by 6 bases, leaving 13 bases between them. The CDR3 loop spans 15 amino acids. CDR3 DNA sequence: TGCGCCAGCAGCTTGGGCAGTGATACAACTCAGCCCCAGCATTTT. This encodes CASSLGSDTTQPQHF.

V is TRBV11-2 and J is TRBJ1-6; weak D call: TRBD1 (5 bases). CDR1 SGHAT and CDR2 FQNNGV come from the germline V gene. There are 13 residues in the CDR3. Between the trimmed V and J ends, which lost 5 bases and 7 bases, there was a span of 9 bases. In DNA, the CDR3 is TGTGCCAGCAGCCAGACAGAGAATTCACCCCTCCACTTT. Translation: CASSQTENSPLHF.

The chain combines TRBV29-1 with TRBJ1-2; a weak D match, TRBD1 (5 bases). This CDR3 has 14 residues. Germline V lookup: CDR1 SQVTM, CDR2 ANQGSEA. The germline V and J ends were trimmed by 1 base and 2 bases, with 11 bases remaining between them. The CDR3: CSVEGGARNYGYTF. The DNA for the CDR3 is TGCAGCGTTGAAGGTGGGGCGAGAAACTATGGCTACACCTTC.

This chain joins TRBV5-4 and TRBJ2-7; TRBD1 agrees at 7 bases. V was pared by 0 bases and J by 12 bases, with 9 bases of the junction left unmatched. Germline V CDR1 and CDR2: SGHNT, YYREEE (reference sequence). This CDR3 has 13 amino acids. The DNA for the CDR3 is TGTGCCAGCAGCTTGGGGGAAACAGGGGTGGGGTACTTC. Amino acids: CASSLGETGVGYF. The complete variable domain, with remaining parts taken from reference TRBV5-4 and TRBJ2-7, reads ETGVTQSPTHLIKTRGQQVTLRCSSQSGHNTVSWYQQALGQGPQFIFQYYREEENGRGNFPPRFSGLQFPNYSSELNVNALELDDSALYLCASSLGETGVGYFGPGTRLTVT.

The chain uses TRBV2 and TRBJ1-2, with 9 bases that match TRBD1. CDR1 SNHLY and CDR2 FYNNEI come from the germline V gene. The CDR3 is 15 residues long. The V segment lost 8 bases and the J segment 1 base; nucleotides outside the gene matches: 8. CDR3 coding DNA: TGTGCCAGCCGCCCGGGACAGGGAAGTAACTATGGCTACACCTTC. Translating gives CASRPGQGSNYGYTF. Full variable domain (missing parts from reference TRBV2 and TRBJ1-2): EPEVTQTPSHQVTQMGQEVILRCVPISNHLYFYWYRQILGQKVEFLVSFYNNEISEKSEIFDDQFSVERPDGSNFTLKIRSTKLEDSAMYFCASRPGQGSNYGYTFGSGTRLTVV.

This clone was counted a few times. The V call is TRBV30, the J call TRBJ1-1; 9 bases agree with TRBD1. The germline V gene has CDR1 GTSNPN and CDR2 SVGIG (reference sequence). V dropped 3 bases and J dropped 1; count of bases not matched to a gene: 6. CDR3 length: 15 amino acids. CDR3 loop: CAWRTPGQGNTEAFF. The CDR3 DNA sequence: TGTGCCTGGAGGACACCGGGACAGGGGAACACTGAAGCTTTCTTT.

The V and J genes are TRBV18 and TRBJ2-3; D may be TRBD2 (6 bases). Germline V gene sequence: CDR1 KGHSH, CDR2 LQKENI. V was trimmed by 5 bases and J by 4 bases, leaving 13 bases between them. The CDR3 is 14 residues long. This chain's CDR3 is CASSAAGSPDTQYF. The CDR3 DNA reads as TGTGCCAGCTCAGCGGCGGGGTCCCCAGATACGCAGTATTTT. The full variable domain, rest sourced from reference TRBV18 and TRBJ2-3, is NAGVMQNPRHLVRRRGQEARLRCSPMKGHSHVYWYRQLPEEGLKFMVYLQKENIIDESGMPKERFSAEFPKEGPSILRIQQVVRGDSAAYFCASSAAGSPDTQYFGPGTRLTVL.

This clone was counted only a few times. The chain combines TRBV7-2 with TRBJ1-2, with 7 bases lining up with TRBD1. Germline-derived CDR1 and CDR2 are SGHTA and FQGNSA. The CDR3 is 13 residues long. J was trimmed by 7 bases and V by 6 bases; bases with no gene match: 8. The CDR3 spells CASSPGGTGGYTF. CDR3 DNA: TGTGCCAGCAGTCCAGGGGGGACGGGTGGCTACACCTTC.

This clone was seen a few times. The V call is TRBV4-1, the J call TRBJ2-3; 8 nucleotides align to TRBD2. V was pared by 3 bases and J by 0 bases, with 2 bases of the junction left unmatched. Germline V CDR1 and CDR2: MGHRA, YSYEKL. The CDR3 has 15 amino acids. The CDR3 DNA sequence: TGCGCCAGCAGCCATAGCGGGACTAGCACAGATACGCAGTATTTT. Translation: CASSHSGTSTDTQYF.

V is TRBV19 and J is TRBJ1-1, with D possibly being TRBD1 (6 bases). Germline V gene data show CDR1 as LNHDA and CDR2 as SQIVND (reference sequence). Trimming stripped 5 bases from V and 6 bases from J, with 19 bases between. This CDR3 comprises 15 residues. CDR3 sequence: CASSSYRDVYAEAFF. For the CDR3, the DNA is TGTGCCAGTAGTTCCTACAGGGATGTTTACGCTGAAGCTTTCTTT.

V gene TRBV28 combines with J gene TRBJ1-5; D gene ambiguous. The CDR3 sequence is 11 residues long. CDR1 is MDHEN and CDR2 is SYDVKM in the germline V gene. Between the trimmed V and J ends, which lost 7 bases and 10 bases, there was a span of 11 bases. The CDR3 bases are TGTGCCAGCAATGCGGGTGAACCCCAGCATTTT. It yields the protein CASNAGEPQHF.

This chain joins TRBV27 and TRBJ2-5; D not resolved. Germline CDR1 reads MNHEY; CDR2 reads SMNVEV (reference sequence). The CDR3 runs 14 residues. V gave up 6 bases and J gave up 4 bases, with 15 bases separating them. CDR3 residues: CASRDELARETQYF. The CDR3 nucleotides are TGTGCCAGCAGAGACGAGTTGGCTAGAGAGACCCAGTACTTC.